The rows below give T cell receptor beta chains drawn from one sample of a study of blood T cells in healthy people across ages. TCRdb fed the 5' RACE reads into MiXCR, producing one record per CDR3 protein. The sample holds about a million distinct CDR3 sequences, approximately 50% seen once. The sequenced material came from blood. These TCRs come from a woman aged 60 to 75 in good health. Each CDR3 is given with its conserved first and last residue.

CDR3 length: 12
V gene: TRBV29-1
J gene: TRBJ2-5
CDR3 protein: CSVEPGEETQYF

CDR3 length: 13
V gene: TRBV10-3
J gene: TRBJ2-3
CDR3 protein: CAMGGEGTDTQYF

CDR3 length: 15
V gene: TRBV5-6
J gene: TRBJ2-7
CDR3 protein: CASSLVAGPPYEQYF

CDR3 length: 15
V gene: TRBV10-2
J gene: TRBJ1-5
CDR3 protein: CASSDSGALGQPRHF

CDR3 length: 14
V gene: TRBV27
J gene: .
CDR3 protein: CASSQRFSVETQYF

CDR3 length: 16
V gene: TRBV4-1
J gene: TRBJ2-1
CDR3 protein: CASSQVGRHSYNEQFF

CDR3 length: 14
V gene: TRBV29-1
J gene: TRBJ2-6
CDR3 protein: CSVKGALGANVLTF

CDR3 length: 13
V gene: TRBV19
J gene: TRBJ2-5
CDR3 protein: CASSKVKTETQYF

CDR3 length: 16
V gene: TRBV28
J gene: TRBJ2-3
CDR3 protein: CASSSSGRPPTDTQYF

CDR3 length: 13
V gene: TRBV6-2/TRBV6-3
J gene: TRBJ2-2
CDR3 protein: CASSFKRGGELFF

CDR3 length: 16
V gene: TRBV11-2
J gene: TRBJ2-3
CDR3 protein: CASSSLSGRAPDTQYF

CDR3 length: 14
V gene: TRBV7-2
J gene: .
CDR3 protein: CASSYRSWGETQYF

CDR3 length: 14
V gene: TRBV20-1
J gene: TRBJ2-1
CDR3 protein: CSAGGRGFYNEQFF

CDR3 length: 10
V gene: TRBV29-1
J gene: TRBJ1-2
CDR3 protein: CSVIGDGYTF

CDR3 length: 15
V gene: TRBV4-3
J gene: TRBJ2-6
CDR3 protein: CASSKRGAGANVLTF

CDR3 length: 14
V gene: TRBV4-1
J gene: TRBJ1-4
CDR3 protein: CASSGNWLNEKLFF

CDR3 length: 13
V gene: TRBV5-5
J gene: TRBJ1-6
CDR3 protein: CASSFDGDSPLHF

CDR3 length: 13
V gene: TRBV4-3
J gene: TRBJ1-2
CDR3 protein: CASSPIGQGGYTF

CDR3 length: 16
V gene: TRBV18
J gene: TRBJ1-5
CDR3 protein: CASSPAGPGGGQPQHF

CDR3 length: 15
V gene: TRBV29-1
J gene: TRBJ1-2
CDR3 protein: CSVGELGRVNYGYTF

CDR3 length: 14
V gene: TRBV7-2
J gene: .
CDR3 protein: CASSAHGGSYEQYF

CDR3 length: 16
V gene: TRBV4-1
J gene: TRBJ2-1
CDR3 protein: CASSQDWTSDSNEQFF

CDR3 length: 14
V gene: TRBV3-1
J gene: TRBJ2-3
CDR3 protein: CASSLSDIRDTQYF

CDR3 length: 17
V gene: TRBV7-9
J gene: TRBJ1-5
CDR3 protein: CASSLGQGRVSNQPQHF

CDR3 length: 17
V gene: TRBV29-1
J gene: TRBJ2-7
CDR3 protein: CSVARTSGSFSYNEQYF